Each of the 27 T cell receptor beta chains below was sequenced from the same sample in a study of T-cell memory formation after mild COVID-19. MiXCR, run by TCRdb on the 5' RACE reads, gives a single entry per CDR3 protein. The repertoire holds tens of thousands of distinct CDR3 sequences, with about 16% as singletons. Sequenced: PBMCs or a T cell subset sorted from them (not recorded which). The source of these receptors is a man aged 18 to 29 who had mild COVID-19 (a few samples of this study predate the infection). Cell type and time point are not known.

The sample holds a few counts of this clonotype. The chain uses TRBV2 and TRBJ1-2; 8 nucleotides agree with TRBD1. V shed 8 bases and J 7 bases; nucleotides not matched to a gene: 9. Per the germline V gene, CDR1 is SNHLY and CDR2 is FYNNEI. This CDR3 is 13 amino acids long. In DNA, the CDR3 is TGTGCCAGCGACCCGACAGGGGAGGGTGGCTACACCTTC. It encodes CASDPTGEGGYTF.

The chain couples TRBV10-3 to TRBJ2-1, with 11 bases identical to TRBD2. This CDR3 is built from 15 residues. V lost 6 bases, J lost 8 bases, and 9 bases stayed unmatched. The V gene's germline CDR1 is ENHRY and CDR2 SYGVKD. The CDR3: CAISGTSGQVYEQFF. The CDR3, as DNA: TGTGCCATCAGCGGGACTAGCGGACAGGTTTATGAGCAGTTCTTC.

This chain connects TRBV29-1 to TRBJ1-5, with D perhaps TRBD1 (5 bases). CDR1 is SQVTM and CDR2 is ANQGSEA in the germline V gene. V was cut by 2 bases and J by 1 base, with 30 bases left in between. This CDR3 spans 21 amino acids. This chain's CDR3 is CSVELGSWARLGRGSNQPQHF. For the CDR3, the DNA is TGCAGCGTTGAATTAGGTAGTTGGGCGCGACTCGGTCGGGGGAGCAATCAGCCCCAGCATTTT. The full variable domain, in which reference TRBV29-1 and TRBJ1-5 provide the parts outside the CDR3, is SAVISQKPSRDICQRGTSLTIQCQVDSQVTMMFWYRQQPGQSLTLIATANQGSEATYESGFVIDKFPISRPNLTFSTLTVSNMSPEDSSIYLCSVELGSWARLGRGSNQPQHFGDGTRLSIL.

The chain links TRBV20-1 to TRBJ2-7; TRBD2 is a possible D gene (5 bases). This CDR3 contains 13 residues. Deletions cut 1 base from V and 2 bases from J, with 9 bases between. Germline CDR1 is DFQATT and CDR2 is SNEGSKA (reference sequence). The CDR3 is CSARVGITYEQYF. The CDR3 DNA is TGCAGTGCTAGAGTCGGGATAACCTACGAGCAGTACTTC.

The rearrangement uses TRBV6-6 and TRBJ2-2; 8 bases map to TRBD1. The ends lost 2 bases at V and 1 base at J; junction bases unmatched: 3. Germline loops: CDR1 MNHNY, CDR2 SVGAGI (reference sequence). There are 16 residues in the CDR3. The CDR3 is CASSYPDRGNTGELFF. Here the CDR3 DNA reads TGTGCCAGCAGTTACCCCGACAGGGGGAACACCGGGGAGCTGTTTTTT.

The chain links TRBV5-5 to TRBJ2-3, with D tentatively TRBD1 (7 bases). The CDR3 sequence is 16 residues long. Trimming left V 5 bases short and J 0 bases short, with 16 bases between. Germline lookup yields CDR1 SGHKS and CDR2 YYEKEE (reference sequence). The CDR3 region has the DNA TGTGCCAGCAGATCCCAGGGGGGATTTAGCACAGATACGCAGTATTTT. Its translation: CASRSQGGFSTDTQYF. Full variable domain (outside the CDR3, taken from reference TRBV5-5 and TRBJ2-3): DAGVTQSPTHLIKTRGQQVTLRCSPISGHKSVSWYQQVLGQGPQFIFQYYEKEERGRGNFPDRFSARQFPNYSSELNVNALLLGDSALYLCASRSQGGFSTDTQYFGPGTRLTVL.

V and J are TRBV6-2 or TRBV6-3 and TRBJ2-2; 9 nucleotides align to TRBD1. CDR1 and CDR2 from the germline V gene are MNHEY and SVGEGT. With V trimmed by 2 bases and J by 5 bases, 6 bases remained unmatched. The CDR3 loop spans 16 amino acids. CDR3: CASSYGGQGGTGELFF. CDR3 DNA: TGTGCCAGCAGTTACGGGGGACAGGGAGGAACCGGGGAGCTGTTTTTT.

This clonotype was observed a few times. This chain links TRBV5-1 with TRBJ2-1; 10 positions match TRBD1. V lost 3 bases, J lost 6 bases, and 6 bases stayed unmatched. The CDR3 totals 15 residues. Germline CDR1 SGHRS, CDR2 YFSETQ. CDR3 nucleotides: TGCGCCAGCAGCTGGGGGACAGGGGAATTCAATGAGCAGTTCTTC. Protein sequence: CASSWGTGEFNEQFF. Based on the CDR3 plus reference TRBV5-1 and TRBJ2-1, the full variable domain is KAGVTQTPRYLIKTRGQQVTLSCSPISGHRSVSWYQQTPGQGLQFLFEYFSETQRNKGNFPGRFSGRQFSNSRSEMNVSTLELGDSALYLCASSWGTGEFNEQFFGPGTRLTVL.

The CDR3, as DNA: TGTGCCAGCAGCTTAAGGTTGTATAGCAATCAGCCCCAGCATTTT. It encodes CASSLRLYSNQPQHF. The genes are TRBV5-5 and TRBJ1-5; D remains ambiguous. The CDR3 consists of 15 residues. CDR1 SGHKS and CDR2 YYEKEE come from the germline V gene (reference sequence). Trimming cost V 2 bases and J 0 bases, with 9 bases left between them.

This rearrangement joins TRBV29-1 to TRBJ1-1; 7 bases are a match to TRBD1. Trimming removed 6 bases from V and 4 bases from J; junction bases left unmatched: 8. Germline CDR1 reads SQVTM; CDR2 reads ANQGSEA. The CDR3 has 13 amino acids. CDR3 sequence: CSVQGPRGTEAFF. The CDR3 region has the DNA TGCAGCGTACAGGGGCCCCGCGGCACTGAAGCTTTCTTT.

The chain joins TRBV4-1 to TRBJ1-1; unclear D gene. The CDR3 runs 14 residues. The V gene lost 1 base and the J gene lost 1 base, with 7 bases spanning the gap. The germline CDR1 and CDR2 sequences are MGHRA and YSYEKL. As DNA, the CDR3 is TGCGCCAGCAGCCAAGTTCGGGGGAACACTGAAGCTTTCTTT. It yields the protein CASSQVRGNTEAFF.

This clonotype was counted many times. The chain couples TRBV11-2 to TRBJ2-1; TRBD2 matches at 7 bases. The CDR3 runs to 16 residues. The ends lost 5 bases at V and 0 bases at J; junction bases unmatched: 7. Germline CDR1 SGHAT, CDR2 FQNNGV. CDR3 sequence reads: CASSLSGFSSYNEQFF. The CDR3 DNA reads as TGTGCCAGCAGCCTTAGCGGGTTCAGCTCCTACAATGAGCAGTTCTTC.

This clonotype showed up just a few times. The rearrangement joins TRBV4-3 to TRBJ2-1, with D perhaps matching TRBD2 (6 bases). The CDR3 has 16 amino acids. With 0 bases removed from V and 1 base from J, the gap between germline ends came to 10 bases. Looked up from germline, CDR1 is LGHNA and CDR2 is YSLEER. CDR3 nucleotide sequence: TGCGCCAGCAGCCAAGATGGGGGAGGTTCCTACAATGAGCAGTTCTTC. Translating gives CASSQDGGGSYNEQFF.

In this sample, this clonotype turned up a few times. The V gene is TRBV6-5, the J gene TRBJ2-7, with TRBD1 identical over 11 bases. CDR3 size: 14 residues. The V and J ends lost 11 bases and 2 bases, in that order; junction bases with no gene match: 8. Germline V gives CDR1 MNHEY, CDR2 SVGAGI. The CDR3 sequence: CAVSVGQGAYEQYF. CDR3 coding DNA: TGTGCCGTCAGCGTGGGACAGGGGGCCTACGAGCAGTACTTC.

This clonotype was counted between two and nine times. The gene calls are TRBV14 and TRBJ2-3, with TRBD2 matching 10 bases. Unmatched junction bases numbered 2, after V lost 2 bases and J lost 3 bases. The CDR3 length is 15 residues. CDR1 is SGHDN and CDR2 is FVKESK in the germline V gene. CDR3 protein: CASSQSGGATDTQYF. The CDR3 bases are TGTGCCAGCAGCCAAAGCGGGGGGGCGACAGATACGCAGTATTTT.

The chain couples TRBV24-1 to TRBJ1-5; D not resolved. The CDR3 covers 14 residues. Germline V gene lookup returns CDR1 KGHDR and CDR2 SFDVKD. V was cut by 2 bases and J by 2 bases, with 6 bases left in between. The CDR3 loop reads CATSDSDGNQPQHF. DNA of the CDR3: TGTGCCACCAGTGATTCAGACGGCAATCAGCCCCAGCATTTT.

This clonotype turned up a few times. The genes are TRBV7-9 and TRBJ2-1; no reliable D call. The germline V gene has CDR1 SEHNR and CDR2 FQNEAQ (reference sequence). Trimming cost V 6 bases and J 9 bases, with 12 bases left between them. This CDR3 has 12 amino acids. The CDR3, as DNA: TGTGCCAGCAGTCCCCCCTGGGTTGAGCAGTTCTTC. Protein product: CASSPPWVEQFF.

This clonotype was seen a handful of times. The V and J genes are TRBV7-2 and TRBJ2-7; TRBD2 matches at 8 bases. The CDR3 extends over 14 amino acids. From germline, CDR1 is SGHTA and CDR2 FQGNSA. The V segment lost 1 base and the J segment 2 bases; nucleotides outside the gene matches: 1. The CDR3 spells CASSLGGGTYEQYF. The CDR3 bases are TGTGCCAGCAGCTTAGGCGGGGGGACCTACGAGCAGTACTTC.

The table lists this clonotype with many counts. This chain joins TRBV5-1 and TRBJ1-1, with a weak D call TRBD1 (6 bases). Trimming took 2 bases from V and 3 from J, leaving 14 bases between them. The CDR3 sequence is 15 residues long. Germline lookup yields CDR1 SGHRS and CDR2 YFSETQ. The CDR3 DNA sequence: TGCGCCAGCAGCTTTGGCAGGGGTCGAGACACTGAAGCTTTCTTT. This sequence encodes CASSFGRGRDTEAFF.

In this sample, this clonotype turned up many times. Here the CDR3 reads CASSQAPGTGNEKLFF. DNA for the CDR3: TGCGCCAGCAGCCAAGCCCCCGGGACAGGGAATGAAAAACTGTTTTTT. The V gene is TRBV4-3, the J gene TRBJ1-4, with 9 bases identical to TRBD1. CDR3 length: 16 amino acids. Trimming removed 1 base from V and 5 bases from J; junction bases left unmatched: 5. From germline, CDR1 is LGHNA and CDR2 YSLEER.

This clonotype was seen only a few times. J is TRBJ1-2 and V is TRBV4-1; D remains ambiguous. Germline assignment: CDR1 MGHRA and CDR2 YSYEKL. The V end lost 3 bases, the J end lost 0 bases, and 11 bases lay between the germline ends. This CDR3 has 15 amino acids. This CDR3 reads CASSHTQNSNYGYTF. The CDR3 coding sequence is TGCGCCAGCAGCCATACCCAAAACTCTAACTATGGCTACACCTTC.

This clonotype has at least ten counts. The V and J genes are TRBV12-3 or TRBV12-4 and TRBJ2-1, with 7 bases identical to TRBD1. V lost 6 bases, J lost 9 bases, and 5 bases stayed unmatched. This CDR3 is 12 amino acids long. CDR3 in DNA: TGTGCCAGCAGCTGGACAGGCGGTGAGCAGTTCTTC. Its translation is CASSWTGGEQFF.

In DNA form, the CDR3 reads TGTGCCAGCGACGCCCTTGGCACTAATGAAAAACTGTTTTTT. Translated, it gives CASDALGTNEKLFF. The rearrangement links TRBV6-1 to TRBJ1-4; no definite D call. The CDR3 spans 14 residues. V gave up 8 bases and J gave up 2 bases, with 12 bases separating them. Germline CDR1 reads MNHNS; CDR2 reads SASEGT.

This chain links TRBV6-5 with TRBJ1-2; a possible D gene is TRBD1 (5 bases). V shed 6 bases and J shed 4 bases, with 15 bases lying between them. The CDR3 is 14 residues long. CDR1 and CDR2 (germline): MNHEY, SVGAGI. The CDR3 region is CASSQSGGIYGYTF. CDR3 nucleotides: TGTGCCAGCAGCCAAAGCGGGGGGATCTATGGCTACACCTTC.

This clonotype has just a few counts. The chain carries TRBV2 and TRBJ2-1; TRBD1 matches 10 bases. The V gene end was trimmed by 6 bases and the J gene end by 4 bases; junction bases not matched to a gene: 6. CDR1 SNHLY and CDR2 FYNNEI come from the germline V gene. The CDR3 has 15 residues. For the CDR3, the DNA is TGTGCCAGCAGCACCGGGACAGGGGTGTACAATGAGCAGTTCTTC. This encodes CASSTGTGVYNEQFF.

V is TRBV6-2 or TRBV6-3 and J is TRBJ1-2; D is ambiguous. Germline CDR1 is MNHEY and CDR2 is SVGEGT. The CDR3 runs to 13 residues. Trimming left V 2 bases short and J 6 bases short, with 10 bases between. CDR3 sequence reads: CASSYTWGDGYTF. CDR3 in DNA: TGTGCCAGCAGTTACACATGGGGAGATGGCTACACCTTC.

This clonotype has only a few counts. The rearrangement joins TRBV20-1 to TRBJ2-5, with D possibly being TRBD1 or TRBD2 (6 bases each). Germline CDR1 and CDR2: DFQATT and SNEGSKA (reference sequence). V was trimmed by 1 base and J by 2 bases, leaving 14 bases between them. CDR3 length equals 15 residues. CDR3 amino acids: CSARGSRGPQETQYF. CDR3 nucleotide sequence: TGCAGTGCTAGAGGCAGTCGGGGGCCTCAAGAGACCCAGTACTTC.